This T cell receptor beta chain was retrieved from a study of long-term antiretroviral therapy in people with HIV. It was version v3.0 of the immunoSEQ assay that was run at survey level. Profiling relied on immunoSEQ multiplex PCR, and the TCRdb table lists in-frame clones only, not all of them. The sample contains tens of thousands of clones, 90% to 95% of which appear only once. Germline CDR1 is KGHSH and CDR2 is LQKENI. V shed 4 bases, J shed 7 bases, and the junction held 13 bases outside the gene matches. The CDR3 is 17 residues long. The sequence came from a woman between 50 and 59 years old with HIV. V gene TRBV18 combines with J gene TRBJ2-2; 9 bases fit TRBD1. This specimen consisted of unsorted PBMCs, obtained 3.7 years after starting antiretroviral therapy. CDR3 nucleotides: TGTGCCAGCTCACAGCCGGGACAGGGCAATTATATCGGGGAGCTGTTTTTT. Amino acid sequence: CASSQPGQGNYIGELFF. Drawing the rest from reference TRBV18 and TRBJ2-2, the complete variable domain is NAGVMQNPRHLVRRRGQEARLRCSPMKGHSHVYWYRQLPEEGLKFMVYLQKENIIDESGMPKERFSAEFPKEGPSILRIQQVVRGDSAAYFCASSQPGQGNYIGELFFGEGSRLTVL.